The present T cell receptor beta chain was sequenced within a study of sequential checkpoint blockade in melanoma. Study information: First-line arms were nivolumab then ipilimumab, or the reverse, randomized 1:1. Maintenance nivolumab came after either treatment sequence.

TCRdb's copy holds only in-frame clones and misses some; the assay was immunoSEQ multiplex PCR. The data show about 38,000 clones, around nine tenths seen once. The sample's treatment: randomized to nivolumab then ipilimumab (arm A) or the reverse (arm B). DNA-damaging chemotherapy had not been given to any patient beforehand. Sorted cells were live CD3+CD8+, lacking CD19 and CD56, from PBMCs. Trimming took off 4 bases at V and 7 bases at J, with 11 bases between the two ends. The germline V gene encodes CDR1 MGHRA and CDR2 YSYEKL. The CDR3 has 13 residues. J is TRBJ2-1 and V is TRBV4-1, with no clear D. The receptor was isolated from a human donor with melanoma. This material consisted of CD8+ T cells sorted from blood (inferred from file names), taken from a patient given nivolumab and ipilimumab in sequence. The CDR3 protein is CASSPRSQNEQFF. CDR3 in DNA: TGCGCCAGCAGCCCAAGATCACAAAATGAGCAGTTCTTC.